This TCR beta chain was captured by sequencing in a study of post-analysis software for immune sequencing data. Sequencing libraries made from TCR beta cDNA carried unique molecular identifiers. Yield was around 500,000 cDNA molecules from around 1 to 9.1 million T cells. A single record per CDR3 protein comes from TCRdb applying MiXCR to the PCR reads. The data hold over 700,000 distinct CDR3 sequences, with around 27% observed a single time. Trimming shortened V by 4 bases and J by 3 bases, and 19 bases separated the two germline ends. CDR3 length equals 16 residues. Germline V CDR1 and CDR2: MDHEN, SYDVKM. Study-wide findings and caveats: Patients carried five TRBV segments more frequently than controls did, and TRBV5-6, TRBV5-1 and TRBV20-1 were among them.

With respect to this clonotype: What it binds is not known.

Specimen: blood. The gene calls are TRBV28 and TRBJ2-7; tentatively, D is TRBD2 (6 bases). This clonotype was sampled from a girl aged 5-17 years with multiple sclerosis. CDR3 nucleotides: TGTGCCAGCAGTTCGCCCAGGCGGGGCTCGAGCTACGAGCAGTACTTC. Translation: CASSSPRRGSSYEQYF.